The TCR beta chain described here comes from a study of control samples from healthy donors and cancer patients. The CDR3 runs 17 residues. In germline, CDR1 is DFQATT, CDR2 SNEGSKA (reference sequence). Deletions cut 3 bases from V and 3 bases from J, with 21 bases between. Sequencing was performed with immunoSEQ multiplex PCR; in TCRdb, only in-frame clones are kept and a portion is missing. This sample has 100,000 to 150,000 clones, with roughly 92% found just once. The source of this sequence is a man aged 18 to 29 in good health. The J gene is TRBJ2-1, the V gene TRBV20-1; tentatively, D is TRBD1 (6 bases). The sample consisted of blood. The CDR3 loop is CSASPIRTQGFYNEQFF. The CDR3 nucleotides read TGCAGTGCTAGTCCTATACGAACACAGGGTTTCTACAATGAGCAGTTCTTC.